The entry that follows covers one TCR beta chain sequence. Trimming shortened V by 0 bases and J by 1 base, and 10 bases separated the two germline ends. This CDR3 is 16 amino acids long. Looked up from germline, CDR1 is SGHNT and CDR2 is YYREEE (reference sequence). The sample comes from a study of blood T cell repertoires in COVID-19. How the authors handled the data: Reference gene primer amplification yielded estimated nucleated cell counts. The repertoire was sequenced with immunoSEQ multiplex PCR; TCRdb's copy has only in-frame clones and lacks some. The V and J calls and clone size are taken from that table; D and trimming were inferred from the DNA. Altogether about 110,000 clones are present, 88% being singletons, with the ten largest covering roughly 2.3%.

The sample comprised peripheral blood. The source of this sequence is a human donor in a cohort sampled during active COVID-19. This chain uses TRBV5-4 with TRBJ2-2; no firm D call. CDR3 bases: TGTGCCAGCAGCTTGGCCAACACCCTGAACACCGGGGAGCTGTTTTTT. It codes for CASSLANTLNTGELFF.